This T cell receptor beta chain derives from a study of blood T cell repertoires in COVID-19. On the study more broadly: Some COVID-19 samples were acute and others convalescent; all came from the United States, Italy and Spain. T cells, B-cell-depleted T cells, or PBMCs supplied cDNA or gDNA.

Authors' analysis steps: Researchers report that nucleated cell counts were estimated from reference gene primer amplification. The assay was immunoSEQ multiplex PCR, and TCRdb's table has in-frame clones only and misses some. Clone size and V and J calls were adopted from that table, with D and trimming inferred from the DNA. The table records fewer than 90,000 clones, roughly 96% of them present only once. Sequenced material: peripheral blood. This TCR derives from a human donor with active COVID-19. The donor label of this sample is uncertain.

DNA of the CDR3: TGCGCCAGCAGCCAAGAACTCCTCAAAAACATTCAGTACTTC. Translated, it gives CASSQELLKNIQYF. The chain combines TRBV4-3 with TRBJ2-4; D is unresolved. Germline CDR1 LGHNA, CDR2 YSLEER. The V gene lost 0 bases and the J gene lost 3 bases, with 6 bases spanning the gap. The CDR3 has 14 residues.